This T cell receptor (beta chain) stems from a study of sequential checkpoint blockade in melanoma (dated by TCRdb to about 2019). Broadly, across the study: Patients were assigned by 1:1 randomization to either first-line nivolumab followed by ipilimumab (arm A) or ipilimumab followed by nivolumab (arm B). Maintenance nivolumab came after each of the two trial sequences.

This clone was picked up one time. Its antigen remains undetermined. Base qualities are not at hand, and no much larger clone is one base apart. TCRbeta CDR3 regions were immunosequenced from genomic DNA with the immunoSEQ Assay. Before high-throughput sequencing, the genomic DNA was amplified using bias-controlled multiplex PCR. Per the original workflow: To quantify the absolute abundance of each unique TCRbeta CDR3 region, the sequences were collapsed and filtered. Clonality, defined as 1 minus Pielou's evenness, was calculated using productive rearrangements only. Clones with significantly greater frequencies in on-treatment versus baseline samples were identified using a previously published method. TCRdb took this table from immuneACCESS and kept in-frame rearrangements with V and J called. Such tables lack part of the clones; where checked against another copy, unresolved V genes explain under half of the gap, and the rest is unexplained. Clone size and V and J calls were adopted from that table, with D and trimming inferred from the DNA. This sample gives roughly 12,000 clones in total; 60% to 80% of them show up just once. Jointly, the top ten make up 17% of the sample.

According to the study, the label for this sample's treatment or condition signals: randomized to nivolumab then ipilimumab (arm A) or the reverse (arm B). None of the trial patients had been given prior DNA-damaging chemotherapy. On a FACS Aria II flow cytometer, live CD3+CD8+ cells that were negative for CD19 and CD56 were sorted from thawed PBMCs. The samples were obtained from melanoma patients enrolled in CheckMate 064, an open-label, randomized phase II trial testing sequential checkpoint blockade. Peripheral blood mononuclear cells were collected by leukapheresis, purified with Ficoll-Paque, and frozen in human serum with roughly 9.9% DMSO. Right after sorting, the blood CD3+CD8+ cells were verified to be >95% pure, and DNA extraction followed. General findings and caveats noted by the study authors: Validation of the response-prediction model combining TCR metrics and mutation burden is needed in larger, independent patient cohorts.

This clonotype was sampled from a human donor with melanoma. Material: CD8+ T cells sorted from blood (inferred from file names), obtained from a patient given nivolumab and ipilimumab in sequence.

The DNA sequence reads TGTGCCAGCAGTGATGGCCCGGGGGAAAGTCCGGATGGCTACACCTTC. It is translated as CASSDGPGESPDGYTF. This sequence uses TRBV6-1 and TRBJ1-2; TRBD1 is perhaps the D gene, given 5 matching bases. CDR3 length: 16 amino acids, cysteine to phenylalanine. The only DNA kept is the CDR3, 48 bases in frame from the first base. From the germline V gene, CDR1 is MNHNS and CDR2 is SASEGT. V is pared back by 3 bases and J by 6 bases, with 20 bases lying between the germline termini.